The text below deals with one TCR beta chain. The record originates from a study of blood T cell repertoires in COVID-19. About the research overall: The study drew acute and convalescent COVID-19 samples from the United States, Italy and Spain.

While infection was still active, Seattle patients were enrolled and then followed longitudinally. The CDR3 consists of 11 residues. Looked up from germline, CDR1 is LNHDA and CDR2 is SQIVND (reference sequence). The V end was cut by 4 bases, the J end by 4 bases, with 4 bases between. In the study's own analysis: Using reference gene primer amplification, nucleated cell counts were estimated. Sequencing was performed with immunoSEQ multiplex PCR; in TCRdb, only in-frame clones are kept and a portion is missing. V and J calls plus clone size are reproduced from that table; the DNA served to infer D and trimming. The table shows some 250,000 clones, with about 86% occurring only once.

The V call is TRBV19, the J call TRBJ1-2; no definite D call. This TCR derives from a woman under 40 with COVID-19, enrolled during active disease. What was sequenced was peripheral blood. CDR3: CASSTGYGYTF. The CDR3 bases are TGTGCCAGTAGTACAGGCTATGGCTACACCTTC.